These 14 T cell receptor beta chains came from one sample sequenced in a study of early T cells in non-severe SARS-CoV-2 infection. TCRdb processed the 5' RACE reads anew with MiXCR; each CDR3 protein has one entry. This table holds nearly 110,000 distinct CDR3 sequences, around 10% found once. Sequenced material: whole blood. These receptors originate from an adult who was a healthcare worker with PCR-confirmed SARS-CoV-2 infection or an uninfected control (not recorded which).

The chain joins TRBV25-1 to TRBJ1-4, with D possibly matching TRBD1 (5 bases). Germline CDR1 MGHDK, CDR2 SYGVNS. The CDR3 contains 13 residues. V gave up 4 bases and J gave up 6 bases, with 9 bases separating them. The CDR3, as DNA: TGTGCCAGCAGTGCGTCAGGGCATGAAAAACTGTTTTTT. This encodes CASSASGHEKLFF.

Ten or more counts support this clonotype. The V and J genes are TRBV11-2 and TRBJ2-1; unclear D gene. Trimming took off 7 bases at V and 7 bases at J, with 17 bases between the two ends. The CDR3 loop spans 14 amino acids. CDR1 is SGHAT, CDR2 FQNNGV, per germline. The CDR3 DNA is TGTGCCAGCACTCTTAGGAGAGGCGGTAATGAGCAGTTCTTC. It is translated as CASTLRRGGNEQFF.

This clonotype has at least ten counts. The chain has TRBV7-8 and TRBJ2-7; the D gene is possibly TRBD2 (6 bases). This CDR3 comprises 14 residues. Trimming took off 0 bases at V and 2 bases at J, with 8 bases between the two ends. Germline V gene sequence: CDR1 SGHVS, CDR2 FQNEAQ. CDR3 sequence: CASSLAGTPYEQYF. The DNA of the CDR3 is TGTGCCAGCAGCTTAGCCGGGACTCCCTACGAGCAGTACTTC.

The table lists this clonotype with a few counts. The CDR3 spells CSARKGTSGPDEQFF. CDR3 sequence (DNA): TGCAGTGCTAGAAAAGGGACTAGCGGGCCCGATGAGCAGTTCTTC. The chain employs TRBV20-1 and TRBJ2-1; TRBD2 matches 12 bases. V lost 2 bases, J lost 8 bases, and 7 bases stayed unmatched. CDR1 is DFQATT, CDR2 SNEGSKA, per germline (reference sequence). This CDR3 has 15 residues.

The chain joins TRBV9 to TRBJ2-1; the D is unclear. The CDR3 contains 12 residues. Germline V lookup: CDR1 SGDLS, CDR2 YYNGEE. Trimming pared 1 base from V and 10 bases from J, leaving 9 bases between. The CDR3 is CASSVFSHEQFF. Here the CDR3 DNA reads TGTGCCAGCAGCGTATTTAGTCACGAGCAGTTCTTC.

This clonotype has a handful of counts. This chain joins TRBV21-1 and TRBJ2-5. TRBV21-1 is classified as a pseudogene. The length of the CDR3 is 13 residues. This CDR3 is CASSNGQQETQYF. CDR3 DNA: TGTGCCAGCAGCAACGGGCAGCAAGAGACCCAGTACTTC.

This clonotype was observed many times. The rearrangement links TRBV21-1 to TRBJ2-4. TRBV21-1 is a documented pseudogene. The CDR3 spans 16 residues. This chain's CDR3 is CASSKRVSLFKNIQYF. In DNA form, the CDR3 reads TGTGCCAGCAGCAAACGGGTGTCACTGTTCAAAAACATTCAGTACTTC.

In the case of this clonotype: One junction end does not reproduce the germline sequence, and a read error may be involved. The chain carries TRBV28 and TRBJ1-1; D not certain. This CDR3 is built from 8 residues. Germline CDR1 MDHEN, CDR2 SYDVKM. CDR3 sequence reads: CNKAEVFF. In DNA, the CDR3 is TGTAATAAGGCTGAAGTTTTCTTT.

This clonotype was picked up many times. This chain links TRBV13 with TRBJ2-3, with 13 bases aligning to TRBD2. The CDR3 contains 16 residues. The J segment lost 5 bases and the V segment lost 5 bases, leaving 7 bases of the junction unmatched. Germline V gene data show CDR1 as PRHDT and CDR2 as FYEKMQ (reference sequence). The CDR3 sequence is CASSPLRLAGGDTQYF. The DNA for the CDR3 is TGTGCCAGCAGCCCCCTGAGACTAGCGGGAGGAGATACGCAGTATTTT. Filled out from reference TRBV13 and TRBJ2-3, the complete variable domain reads AAGVIQSPRHLIKEKRETATLKCYPIPRHDTVYWYQQGPGQDPQFLISFYEKMQSDKGSIPDRFSAQQFSDYHSELNMSSLELGDSALYFCASSPLRLAGGDTQYFGPGTRLTVL.

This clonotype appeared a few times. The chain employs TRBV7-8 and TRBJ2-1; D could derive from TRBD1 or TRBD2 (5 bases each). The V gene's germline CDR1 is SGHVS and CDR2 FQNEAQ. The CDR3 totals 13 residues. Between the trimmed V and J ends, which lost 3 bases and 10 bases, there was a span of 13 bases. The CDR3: CASSFGVGVEQFF. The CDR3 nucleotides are TGTGCCAGCAGCTTCGGGGTGGGGGTCGAGCAGTTCTTC.

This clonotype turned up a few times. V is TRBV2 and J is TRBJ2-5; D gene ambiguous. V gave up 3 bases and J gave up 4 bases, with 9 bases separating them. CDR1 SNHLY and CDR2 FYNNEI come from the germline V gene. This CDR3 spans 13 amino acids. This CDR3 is CASSEMLLETQYF. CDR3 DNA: TGTGCCAGCAGTGAGATGCTTTTAGAGACCCAGTACTTC. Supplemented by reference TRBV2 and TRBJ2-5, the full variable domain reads EPEVTQTPSHQVTQMGQEVILRCVPISNHLYFYWYRQILGQKVEFLVSFYNNEISEKSEIFDDQFSVERPDGSNFTLKIRSTKLEDSAMYFCASSEMLLETQYFGPGTRLLVL.

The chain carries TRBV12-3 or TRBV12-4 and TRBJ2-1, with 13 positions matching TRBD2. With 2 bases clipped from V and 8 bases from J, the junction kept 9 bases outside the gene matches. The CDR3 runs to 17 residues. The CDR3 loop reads CASSLQTTSGRAYEQFF. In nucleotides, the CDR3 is TGTGCCAGCAGTTTACAAACCACTAGCGGGAGGGCCTATGAGCAGTTCTTC.

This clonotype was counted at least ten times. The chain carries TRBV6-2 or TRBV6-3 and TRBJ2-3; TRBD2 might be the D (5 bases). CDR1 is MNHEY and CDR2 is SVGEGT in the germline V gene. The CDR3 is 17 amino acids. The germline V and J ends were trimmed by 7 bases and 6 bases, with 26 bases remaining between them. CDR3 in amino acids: CASTYNPKPGSWDTQYF. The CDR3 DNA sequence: TGTGCCAGCACCTACAACCCCAAGCCGGGGTCATGGGATACGCAGTATTTT.

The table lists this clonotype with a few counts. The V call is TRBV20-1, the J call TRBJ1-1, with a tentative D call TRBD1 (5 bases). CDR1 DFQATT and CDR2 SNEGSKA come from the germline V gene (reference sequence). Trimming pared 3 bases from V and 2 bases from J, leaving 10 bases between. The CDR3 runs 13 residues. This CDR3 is CSARGGLNTEAFF. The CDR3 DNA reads TGCAGTGCTAGGGGGGGACTTAACACTGAAGCTTTCTTT.